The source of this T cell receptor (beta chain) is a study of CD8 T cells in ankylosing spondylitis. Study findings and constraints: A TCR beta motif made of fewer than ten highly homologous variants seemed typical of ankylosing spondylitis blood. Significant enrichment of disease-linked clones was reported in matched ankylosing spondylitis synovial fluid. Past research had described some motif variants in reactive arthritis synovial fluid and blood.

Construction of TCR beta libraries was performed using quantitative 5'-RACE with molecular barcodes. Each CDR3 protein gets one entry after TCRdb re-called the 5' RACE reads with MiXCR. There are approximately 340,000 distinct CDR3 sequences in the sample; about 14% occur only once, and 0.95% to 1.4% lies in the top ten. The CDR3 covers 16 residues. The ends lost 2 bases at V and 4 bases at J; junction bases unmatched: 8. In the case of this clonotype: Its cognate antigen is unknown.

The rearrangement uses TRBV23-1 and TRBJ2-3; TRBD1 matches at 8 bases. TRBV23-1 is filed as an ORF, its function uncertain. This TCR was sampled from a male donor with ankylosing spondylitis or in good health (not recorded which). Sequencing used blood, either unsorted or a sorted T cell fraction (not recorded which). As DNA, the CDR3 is TGCGCCAGCAGTCAACAGGGGGCCGGGGTCGCAGATACGCAGTATTTT. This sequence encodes CASSQQGAGVADTQYF.